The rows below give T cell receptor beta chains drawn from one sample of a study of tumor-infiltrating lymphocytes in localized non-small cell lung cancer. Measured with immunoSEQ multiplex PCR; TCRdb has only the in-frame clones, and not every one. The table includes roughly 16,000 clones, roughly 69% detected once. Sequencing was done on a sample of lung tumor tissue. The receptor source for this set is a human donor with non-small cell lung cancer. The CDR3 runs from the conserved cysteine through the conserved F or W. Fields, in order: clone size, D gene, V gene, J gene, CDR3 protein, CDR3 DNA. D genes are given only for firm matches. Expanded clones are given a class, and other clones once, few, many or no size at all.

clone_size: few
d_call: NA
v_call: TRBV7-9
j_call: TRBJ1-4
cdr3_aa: CASSPWQGGGEKLFF
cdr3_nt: TGTGCCAGCAGCCCGTGGCAGGGTGGCGGTGAAAAACTGTTTTTT

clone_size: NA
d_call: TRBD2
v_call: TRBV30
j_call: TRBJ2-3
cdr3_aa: CAWSEGAGPGLDTDTQYF
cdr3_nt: TGTGCCTGGAGTGAGGGCGCCGGGCCGGGACTAGACACAGATACGCAGTATTTT

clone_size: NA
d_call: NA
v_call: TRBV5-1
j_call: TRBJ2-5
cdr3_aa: CASSLQVQETQYF
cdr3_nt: TGCGCCAGCAGCTTACAGGTACAAGAGACCCAGTACTTC

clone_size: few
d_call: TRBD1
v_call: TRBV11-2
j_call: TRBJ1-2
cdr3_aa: CASSQQGIYGYTF
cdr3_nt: TGTGCCAGCAGTCAACAGGGGATCTATGGCTACACCTTC

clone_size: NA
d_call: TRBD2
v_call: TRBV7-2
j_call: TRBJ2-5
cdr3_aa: CASRLAGGPGETQYF
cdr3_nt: TGTGCCAGCAGACTAGCGGGAGGGCCGGGGGAGACCCAGTACTTC

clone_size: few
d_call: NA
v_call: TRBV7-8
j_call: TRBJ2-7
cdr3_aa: CASSLAPPWGVFSYEQYF
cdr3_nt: TGTGCCAGCAGCTTAGCGCCGCCGTGGGGCGTATTCTCCTACGAGCAGTACTTC

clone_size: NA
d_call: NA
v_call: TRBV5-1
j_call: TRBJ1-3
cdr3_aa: CASSSGTGSGNTIYF
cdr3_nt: TGCGCCAGCAGCTCGGGGACGGGCTCTGGAAACACCATATATTTT

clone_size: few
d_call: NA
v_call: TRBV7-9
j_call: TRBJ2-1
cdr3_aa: CASSLGRDPINEQFF
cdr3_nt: TGTGCCAGCAGCTTAGGCCGGGACCCGATAAATGAGCAGTTCTTC

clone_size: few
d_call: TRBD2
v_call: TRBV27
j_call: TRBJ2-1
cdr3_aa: CASKLGTSEYNEQFF
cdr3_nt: TGTGCCAGCAAGTTAGGGACTAGCGAGTACAATGAGCAGTTCTTC

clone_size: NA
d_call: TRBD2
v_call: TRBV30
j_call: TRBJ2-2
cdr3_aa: CAWCQIQGLAGVGAGELFF
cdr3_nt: TGTGCCTGGTGTCAGATCCAAGGACTAGCGGGAGTGGGAGCCGGGGAGCTGTTTTTT

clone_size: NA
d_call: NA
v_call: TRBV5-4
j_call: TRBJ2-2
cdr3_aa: CASSLPRGTGELFF
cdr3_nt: TGTGCCAGCAGCTTGCCGAGAGGGACCGGGGAGCTGTTTTTT

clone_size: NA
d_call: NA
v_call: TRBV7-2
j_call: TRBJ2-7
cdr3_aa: CASSLSAEKAHEQYF
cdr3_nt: TGTGCCAGCAGCTTATCGGCGGAGAAAGCTCACGAGCAGTACTTC

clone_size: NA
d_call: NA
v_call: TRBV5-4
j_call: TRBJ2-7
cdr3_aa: CASSFGGVSSYEQYF
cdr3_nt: TGTGCCAGCAGCTTCGGCGGGGTCAGCTCCTACGAGCAGTACTTC

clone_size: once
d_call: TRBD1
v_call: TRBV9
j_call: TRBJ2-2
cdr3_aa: CASSPMWTGSPGELFF
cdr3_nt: TGTGCCAGCAGCCCCATGTGGACAGGGTCCCCCGGGGAGCTGTTTTTT

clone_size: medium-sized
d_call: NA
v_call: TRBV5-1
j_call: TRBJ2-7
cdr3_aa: CASSLELATHEQYF
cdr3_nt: TGCGCCAGCAGCTTGGAACTAGCCACCCACGAGCAGTACTTC

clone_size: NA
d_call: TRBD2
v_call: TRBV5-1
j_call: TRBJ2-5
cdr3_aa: CASSLMAGGQETQYF
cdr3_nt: TGCGCCAGCAGCTTAATGGCGGGAGGGCAAGAGACCCAGTACTTC

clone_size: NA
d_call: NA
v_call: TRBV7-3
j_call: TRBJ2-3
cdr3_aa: CASSLTGPTDTQYF
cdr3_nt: TGTGCCAGCAGCTTAACAGGGCCCACAGATACGCAGTATTTT

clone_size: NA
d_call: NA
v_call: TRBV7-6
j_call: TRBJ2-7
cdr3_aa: CASSTGGARSYEQYF
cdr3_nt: TGTGCCAGCAGTACGGGCGGGGCCCGCTCCTACGAGCAGTACTTC

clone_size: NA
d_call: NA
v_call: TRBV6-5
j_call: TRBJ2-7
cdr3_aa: CASSYYYRTYEQYF
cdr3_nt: TGTGCCAGCAGTTATTACTACAGAACCTACGAGCAGTACTTC

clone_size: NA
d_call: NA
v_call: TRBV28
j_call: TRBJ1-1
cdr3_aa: CASSLPAMNTEAFF
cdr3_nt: TGTGCCAGCAGTTTACCGGCAATGAACACTGAAGCTTTCTTT

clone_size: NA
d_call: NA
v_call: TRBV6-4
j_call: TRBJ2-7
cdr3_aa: CASYEQYF
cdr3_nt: TGTGCCAGCTACGAGCAGTACTTC

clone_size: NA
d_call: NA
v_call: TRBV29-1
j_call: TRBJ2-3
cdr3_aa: CSVGLSAGPKGDTQYF
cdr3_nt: TGCAGCGTTGGTCTTTCGGCAGGCCCAAAAGGGGATACGCAGTATTTT

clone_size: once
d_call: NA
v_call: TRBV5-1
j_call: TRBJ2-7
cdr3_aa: CASGHLGSYEQYF
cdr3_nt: TGCGCCAGCGGGCACCTTGGGTCCTACGAGCAGTACTTC

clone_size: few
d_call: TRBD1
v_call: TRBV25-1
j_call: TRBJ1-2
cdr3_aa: CASRGQSSPSYGYTF
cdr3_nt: TGTGCCAGCAGGGGACAGTCCTCACCATCTTATGGCTACACCTTC

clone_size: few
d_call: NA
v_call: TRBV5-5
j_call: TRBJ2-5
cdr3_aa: CASSLEVLTQYF
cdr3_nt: TGTGCCAGCAGCTTGGAGGTCCTGACCCAGTACTTC

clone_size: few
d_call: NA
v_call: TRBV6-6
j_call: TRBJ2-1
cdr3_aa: CASTFDVTEQFF
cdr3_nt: TGTGCCAGCACCTTTGACGTGACTGAGCAGTTCTTC

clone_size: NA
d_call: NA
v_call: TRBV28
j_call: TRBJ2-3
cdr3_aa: CASSYTDTQYF
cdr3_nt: TGTGCCAGCAGCTACACAGATACGCAGTATTTT

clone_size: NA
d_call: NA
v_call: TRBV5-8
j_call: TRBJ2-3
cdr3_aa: CASSLASFPGRGTDTQYF
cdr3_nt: TGTGCCAGCAGCTTGGCATCGTTCCCGGGCAGGGGCACAGATACGCAGTATTTT

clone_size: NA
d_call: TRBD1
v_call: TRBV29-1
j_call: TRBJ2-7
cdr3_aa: CSARTGDEQYF
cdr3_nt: TGCAGCGCCAGGACAGGGGACGAGCAGTACTTC

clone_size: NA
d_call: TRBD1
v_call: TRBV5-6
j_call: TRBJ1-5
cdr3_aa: CASSPFGQGQNQPQHF
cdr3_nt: TGTGCCAGCAGCCCGTTTGGACAGGGACAAAATCAGCCCCAGCATTTT

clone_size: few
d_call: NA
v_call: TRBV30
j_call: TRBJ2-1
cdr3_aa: CAWSDDRNYNEQFF
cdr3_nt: TGTGCCTGGAGTGATGACAGAAATTACAATGAGCAGTTCTTC

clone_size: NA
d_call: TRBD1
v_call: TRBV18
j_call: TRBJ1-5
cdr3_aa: CASSPGWAGGTFGNQPQHF
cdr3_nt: TGTGCCAGCTCACCAGGCTGGGCAGGGGGAACGTTCGGCAATCAGCCCCAGCATTTT

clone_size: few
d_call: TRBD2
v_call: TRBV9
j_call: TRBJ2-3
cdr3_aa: CASSVGAGGSVTDTQYF
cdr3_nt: TGTGCCAGCAGCGTAGGCGCGGGAGGGTCGGTCACAGATACGCAGTATTTT

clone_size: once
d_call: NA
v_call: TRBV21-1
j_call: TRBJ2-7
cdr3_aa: CASSNFPSGRQPPYEQYF
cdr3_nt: TGTGCCAGCAGCAACTTCCCTAGCGGACGTCAACCTCCCTACGAGCAGTACTTC

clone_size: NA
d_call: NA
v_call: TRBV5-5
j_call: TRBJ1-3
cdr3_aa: CASSLMLAGNTIYF
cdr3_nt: TGTGCCAGCAGCTTGATGCTCGCTGGAAACACCATATATTTT